This is a list of T cell receptor beta chains from one sample in a study of cytomegalovirus exposure and HLA in healthy donors. Assay used: immunoSEQ multiplex PCR; TCRdb lists only in-frame clones, some missing. The table records 90,000 to 110,000 clones, around 86% of them present only once. Sequencing was performed on PBMCs. Receptors were obtained from a woman aged 18-29 years in good health and CMV-seropositive. CDR3s include the opening cysteine and the closing phenylalanine or tryptophan. D genes are given only for firm matches. Clone size is given for some rows only: seen once, a few or many times, or a class if the clone is expanded.

clone size	V gene	CDR3 length	D gene	J gene	CDR3 protein	CDR3 DNA
-	TRBV28	14	-	TRBJ1-3	CASTSASSGNTIYF	TGTGCCAGCACGTCAGCGAGCTCTGGAAACACCATATATTTT
-	TRBV18	14	TRBD1	TRBJ1-1	CASSPGQLNTEAFF	TGTGCCAGCTCACCGGGACAGTTGAACACTGAAGCTTTCTTT
-	TRBV15	15	TRBD1	TRBJ1-4	CATSSKTGGVEKLFF	TGTGCCACCAGCTCCAAAACAGGGGGCGTTGAAAAACTGTTTTTT
-	TRBV11-3	15	-	TRBJ1-1	CASSTRDGGWTEAFF	TGTGCCAGCAGCACCCGGGACGGGGGATGGACTGAAGCTTTCTTT
-	TRBV9	14	-	TRBJ1-5	CASSVDLGAQPQHF	TGTGCCAGCAGCGTAGATCTGGGAGCTCAGCCCCAGCATTTT
-	TRBV5-1	16	-	TRBJ2-7	CASSLAGNDIAYEQYF	TGCGCCAGCAGCTTGGCAGGGAATGACATTGCCTACGAGCAGTACTTC
-	TRBV28	14	TRBD2	TRBJ2-1	CASTPSGRRNEQFF	TGTGCCAGCACCCCTAGCGGGAGAAGGAATGAGCAGTTCTTC
-	TRBV5-1	16	-	TRBJ2-3	CASSLGLTANTDTQYF	TGCGCCAGCAGCTTGGGTTTGACAGCCAACACAGATACGCAGTATTTT
-	TRBV7-9	13	-	TRBJ2-5	CASTPQRPGTQYF	TGTGCCAGCACCCCCCAGAGGCCGGGAACCCAGTACTTC
-	TRBV28	16	-	TRBJ2-3	CASREQGFMITDTQYF	TGTGCCAGCAGAGAACAGGGCTTCATGATAACAGATACGCAGTATTTT
-	TRBV28	14	-	TRBJ1-1	CASSLYRENTEAFF	TGTGCCAGCAGTTTATACAGGGAAAACACTGAAGCTTTCTTT
-	TRBV19	13	TRBD1	TRBJ1-5	CASSIPGGEPQHF	TGTGCCAGTAGTATTCCAGGGGGTGAGCCCCAGCATTTT
-	TRBV7-3	17	TRBD1	TRBJ2-1	CASSPRGGRLWPDEQFF	TGTGCCAGCAGCCCACGAGGGGGCAGACTCTGGCCGGATGAGCAGTTCTTC
-	TRBV29-1	10	-	TRBJ1-1	CSVELLEAFF	TGCAGCGTCGAGTTGCTGGAAGCTTTCTTT
-	TRBV13	14	TRBD2	TRBJ2-3	CASRDRGGLNTQYF	TGTGCCAGCAGGGATCGGGGGGGGCTAAATACGCAGTATTTT
-	TRBV28	14	-	TRBJ1-4	CASTPRTGSGKLFF	TGTGCCAGCACCCCCCGCACAGGATCTGGAAAACTGTTTTTT
-	TRBV10-3	14	TRBD1	TRBJ2-7	CAISEWTGDLEQYF	TGTGCCATCAGTGAGTGGACAGGGGACCTCGAGCAGTACTTC
once	TRBV30	14	-	TRBJ1-5	CAWSGAVGNQPQHF	TGTGCCTGGAGTGGGGCAGTAGGCAATCAGCCCCAGCATTTT
-	TRBV2	16	TRBD2	TRBJ2-3	CASSTLAGGGTDTQYF	TGTGCCAGCAGTACTCTAGCGGGAGGAGGCACAGATACGCAGTATTTT
-	TRBV6-5	14	-	TRBJ2-7	CASSYSRGTYEQYF	TGTGCCAGCAGTTACTCACGGGGTACCTACGAGCAGTACTTC
-	TRBV5-6	16	TRBD1	TRBJ1-1	CASSTGQGSRVSGAFF	TGTGCCAGCAGCACCGGACAGGGTAGTAGGGTTTCGGGAGCTTTCTTT
-	TRBV10-3	13	-	TRBJ1-2	CAISVWQGDGYTF	TGTGCCATCAGTGTTTGGCAGGGCGATGGCTACACCTTC
-	TRBV9	13	-	TRBJ2-7	CASSVAPAGEQYF	TGTGCCAGCAGCGTAGCTCCGGCCGGGGAGCAGTACTTC
-	TRBV9	16	TRBD1	TRBJ2-3	CASSVGPGTGGYTQYF	TGTGCCAGCAGCGTAGGCCCCGGGACAGGGGGGTATACGCAGTATTTT
-	TRBV28	12	-	TRBJ2-1	CASTSGTHEQFF	TGTGCCAGCACCTCGGGAACGCATGAGCAGTTCTTC
-	TRBV19	15	-	TRBJ1-1	CASRESRVTNTEAFF	TGTGCCAGTCGGGAAAGCCGGGTCACGAACACTGAAGCTTTCTTT
-	TRBV4-1	17	-	TRBJ2-3	CASSQDGGLAGQDTQYF	TGCGCCAGCAGCCAAGATGGTGGACTGGCGGGACAGGATACGCAGTATTTT
-	TRBV9	14	-	TRBJ2-2	CASSVAGNTGELFF	TGTGCCAGCAGCGTGGCGGGGAACACCGGGGAGCTGTTTTTT
-	TRBV5-1	14	TRBD1	TRBJ2-7	CASNSGTDSYEQYF	TGCGCCAGCAACTCAGGGACAGACTCCTACGAGCAGTACTTC
-	TRBV2	14	TRBD2	TRBJ2-1	CASDTSGGYNEQFF	TGTGCCAGCGACACTAGCGGGGGGTACAATGAGCAGTTCTTC
-	TRBV9	15	-	TRBJ1-2	CASSSAVTGNYGYTF	TGTGCCAGCAGCTCCGCAGTAACAGGCAACTATGGCTACACCTTC
-	TRBV15	14	-	TRBJ1-1	CATSRKSRGAEAFF	TGTGCCACCAGCAGAAAAAGCAGAGGCGCTGAAGCTTTCTTT
-	TRBV19	18	-	TRBJ1-4	CASSIDHGAGVTNEKLFF	TGTGCCAGTAGTATAGATCATGGCGCAGGGGTAACTAATGAAAAACTGTTTTTT
-	TRBV6-1	17	-	TRBJ2-3	CASSEVPGGAGTDTQYF	TGTGCCAGCAGTGAGGTTCCCGGTGGGGCCGGCACAGATACGCAGTATTTT
once	TRBV12-5	16	-	TRBJ1-3	CASGLGGTISGNTIYF	TGTGCTAGTGGTTTAGGGGGTACAATCTCTGGAAACACCATATATTTT
-	TRBV19	14	TRBD1	TRBJ2-5	CASRPGQGAQTQYF	TGTGCCAGTAGGCCGGGACAGGGGGCGCAGACCCAGTACTTC
-	TRBV28	13	-	TRBJ2-7	CASLRTPQYEQYF	TGTGCCAGCTTAAGGACACCTCAGTACGAGCAGTACTTC
once	TRBV6-5	12	TRBD1	TRBJ1-1	CASYRQGTEAFF	TGTGCCAGCTACCGACAGGGCACTGAAGCTTTCTTT
few	TRBV9	14	TRBD1	TRBJ1-2	CASSASTGGAGYTF	TGTGCCAGCAGCGCGTCAACAGGGGGCGCAGGCTACACCTTC
-	TRBV2	14	-	TRBJ1-2	CASTFQLANYGYTF	TGTGCCAGCACTTTTCAACTAGCTAACTATGGCTACACCTTC